The 17 T cell receptor beta chains presented below share a single source sample, sequenced in a study of a mutant IDH1 vaccine in newly diagnosed glioma. As for time point: week 5, during vaccination. It was 300 ug of mutant IDH1 20-mer peptide that made up each vaccine dose, given with topical imiquimod. Sequencing was performed with immunoSEQ multiplex PCR; in TCRdb, only in-frame clones are kept and a portion is missing. The sample gives tens of thousands of clones, roughly 90% of which show up once; 2% to 3% is in the top ten. These receptors' targets are unknown. This specimen was PBMCs, taken from a glioma patient whose treatment included an IDH1 peptide vaccine. These TCRs come from a man aged 50 to 59 with glioma.

This clone appeared once. The chain uses TRBV7-9 and TRBJ1-4; possible D gene TRBD1, 5 bases. Germline CDR1 SEHNR, CDR2 FQNEAQ (reference sequence). Between the trimmed V and J ends, which lost 5 bases and 2 bases, there was a span of 12 bases. The CDR3 length is 15 residues. The CDR3 DNA sequence: TGTGCCAGCAGCGAAAAGGGACGGACTAATGAAAAACTGTTTTTT. This gives the protein CASSEKGRTNEKLFF.

The chain couples TRBV6-6 to TRBJ1-1; unclear D gene. CDR1 MNHNY and CDR2 SVGAGI come from the germline V gene (reference sequence). V lost 0 bases and J lost 10, with 12 bases in between. This CDR3 has 13 amino acids. The CDR3 is CASSYSGEPPAFF. Here the CDR3 DNA reads TGTGCCAGCAGTTACTCAGGAGAGCCTCCAGCTTTCTTT.

The chain employs TRBV2 and TRBJ2-3, with 14 bases matching TRBD2. This CDR3 is 18 amino acids long. Germline V gene sequence: CDR1 SNHLY, CDR2 FYNNEI. The V and J ends lost 3 bases and 2 bases, in that order; junction bases with no gene match: 7. CDR3 nucleotides: TGTGCCAGCAGTGACCGACTAGCGGGGGGGCACGTCACAGATACGCAGTATTTT. Residues: CASSDRLAGGHVTDTQYF. The full variable domain, its missing parts supplied by reference TRBV2 and TRBJ2-3, is EPEVTQTPSHQVTQMGQEVILRCVPISNHLYFYWYRQILGQKVEFLVSFYNNEISEKSEIFDDQFSVERPDGSNFTLKIRSTKLEDSAMYFCASSDRLAGGHVTDTQYFGPGTRLTVL.

CDR3 loop: CASSPTGINYGYTF. The DNA for the CDR3 is TGTGCCAGCAGCCCGACAGGGATAAACTATGGCTACACCTTC. The chain is built from TRBV14 and TRBJ1-2, with TRBD1 matching 7 bases. CDR1 is SGHDN, CDR2 FVKESK, per germline. The CDR3 spans 14 residues. Trimming at V came to 4 bases and at J to 2 bases, leaving 4 bases not matched to a gene.

This rearrangement joins TRBV6-6 to TRBJ2-1, with TRBD1 matching over 9 bases. The CDR3 loop spans 14 amino acids. After removal of 11 bases from V and 1 base from J, the junction contained 6 bases not matched to a gene. Germline V lookup: CDR1 MNHNY, CDR2 SVGAGI (reference sequence). The CDR3 DNA is TGTGCCTCGTGGGGACAGGGATCCTACAATGAGCAGTTCTTC. Protein product: CASWGQGSYNEQFF.

The chain links TRBV19 to TRBJ1-2, with D unclear. Germline V lookup: CDR1 LNHDA, CDR2 SQIVND (reference sequence). The CDR3 totals 15 residues. Trimming stripped 4 bases from V and 7 bases from J, with 19 bases between. The CDR3 loop is CASSTERVLRTGYTF. The CDR3 DNA sequence: TGTGCCAGTAGTACCGAAAGAGTCCTCCGCACTGGCTACACCTTC.

V is TRBV21-1 and J is TRBJ2-1. TRBV21-1 is reported as a pseudogene. The CDR3 loop spans 14 amino acids. The CDR3 nucleotides are TGTGCCAGCAGCAAGGACGGTTCCTCCCATGAGCAGTTCTTC. It encodes CASSKDGSSHEQFF.

The chain recombines TRBV7-9 with TRBJ1-1; no clear D. V lost 2 bases, J lost 4 bases, and 8 bases lay in between. Germline CDR1 reads SEHNR; CDR2 reads FQNEAQ (reference sequence). This CDR3 has 13 amino acids. The CDR3 DNA follows: TGTGCCAGCAGCTTAATCGGAGTCACTGAAGCTTTCTTT. It specifies CASSLIGVTEAFF.

The V call is TRBV30, the J call TRBJ1-2; tentative D call: TRBD1 (5 bases). CDR3 length: 13 amino acids. V was pared by 3 bases and J by 3 bases, with 11 bases between. Germline values: CDR1 GTSNPN, CDR2 SVGIG (reference sequence). CDR3 sequence: CAWSSQGDYGYTF. CDR3 nucleotide sequence: TGTGCCTGGAGCTCTCAGGGTGACTATGGCTACACCTTC.

V gene TRBV30 combines with J gene TRBJ2-7; D is possibly TRBD2 (6 bases). CDR3 length: 12 amino acids. V lost 5 bases, J lost 0 bases, and 8 bases lay in between. Looked up from germline, CDR1 is GTSNPN and CDR2 is SVGIG (reference sequence). DNA for the CDR3: TGTGCCTGGGGGCGGGGCTCCTACGAGCAGTACTTC. Protein product: CAWGRGSYEQYF.

This rearrangement joins TRBV5-1 to TRBJ1-1; D call uncertain. V shed 0 bases and J shed 5 bases, with 8 bases lying between them. The germline V gene has CDR1 SGHRS and CDR2 YFSETQ. The CDR3 is made up of 13 amino acids. For the CDR3, the DNA is TGCGCCAGCAGCTTGGGACAACGGACTGAAGCTTTCTTT. It yields the protein CASSLGQRTEAFF.

In this sample, this clone turned up once. Here the CDR3 DNA reads TGTGCCAGCAGTCACCGGGAAGCAAAGCAGTACTTC. This encodes CASSHREAKQYF. The V call is TRBV28, the J call TRBJ2-7, with a possible D match to TRBD2 (5 bases). V was trimmed by 5 bases and J by 8 bases, leaving 13 bases between them. CDR1 is MDHEN, CDR2 SYDVKM, per germline. CDR3 length equals 12 residues.

The chain links TRBV4-3 to TRBJ2-1; D gene uncertain. V was pared by 1 base and J by 3 bases, with 4 bases between. Looked up from germline, CDR1 is LGHNA and CDR2 is YSLEER. This CDR3 contains 13 residues. CDR3 loop: CASSQAHYNEQFF. The DNA of the CDR3 is TGCGCCAGCAGCCAAGCCCACTACAATGAGCAGTTCTTC.

This chain joins TRBV11-2 and TRBJ1-2; D remains unclear. The CDR3 has 13 amino acids. V was trimmed by 2 bases and J by 8 bases, leaving 12 bases between them. Germline V gene sequence: CDR1 SGHAT, CDR2 FQNNGV. The CDR3 DNA reads as TGTGCCAGCAGCTTATCATCGCAGAGAGGCTACACCTTC. It codes for CASSLSSQRGYTF.

The chain combines TRBV7-9 with TRBJ2-3; D unresolved. Between the trimmed V and J ends, which lost 5 bases and 9 bases, there was a span of 24 bases. CDR3 length equals 16 residues. CDR1 is SEHNR and CDR2 is FQNEAQ in the germline V gene (reference sequence). CDR3 nucleotide sequence: TGTGCCAGCAGCCCGAACAATCGTCCCTCCGCGTCCACGCAGTATTTT. Protein sequence: CASSPNNRPSASTQYF.

This chain links TRBV2 with TRBJ2-3; 12 bases are shared with TRBD2. The junction had 12 bases not matched to a gene; V was cut back by 5 bases and J by 3 bases. CDR3 size: 18 residues. CDR1 and CDR2 from the germline V gene are SNHLY and FYNNEI. In DNA, the CDR3 is TGTGCCAGCAGTAATCCAGGGACTAGCGGGCGGGGGACAGATACGCAGTATTTT. Encoded protein: CASSNPGTSGRGTDTQYF. The full variable domain, completed using reference TRBV2 and TRBJ2-3, is EPEVTQTPSHQVTQMGQEVILRCVPISNHLYFYWYRQILGQKVEFLVSFYNNEISEKSEIFDDQFSVERPDGSNFTLKIRSTKLEDSAMYFCASSNPGTSGRGTDTQYFGPGTRLTVL.

This rearrangement joins TRBV19 to TRBJ1-5; the match to TRBD1 covers 9 bases. V shed 8 bases, J shed 5 bases, and the junction held 7 bases outside the gene matches. Germline CDR1 LNHDA, CDR2 SQIVND (reference sequence). The CDR3 covers 14 residues. Here the CDR3 DNA reads TGTGCCAGTGACTTCGGACAGGGGTATCAGCCCCAGCATTTT. Protein: CASDFGQGYQPQHF.